This is a list of T cell receptor beta chains from one sample in a study of neurological immune-mediated disorders. TCRdb re-derived calls from the 5' RACE reads in MiXCR, one entry per CDR3 protein. The sample yields approximately 15,000 distinct CDR3 sequences, about 20% seen once. Material: PBMCs. These receptor sequences come from a man aged 45 to 65 in good health. Both conserved end residues are part of each CDR3. The D gene is left open where the match is weak. Part of the rows lack a size; the others show once, few, many or a class for expanded clones.

CDR3nt: TGTGCCAGCAGTCCAACTGCGGGGTTCGACGATACGCAGTATTTT
CDR3aa: CASSPTAGFDDTQYF
d_gene: NA
abundance: many
v_gene: TRBV28
j_gene: TRBJ2-3

CDR3nt: TGTGCCAGCAGCCTCGCAAGGGGGAACACCGGGGAGCTGTTTTTT
CDR3aa: CASSLARGNTGELFF
d_gene: NA
abundance: medium-sized
v_gene: TRBV9
j_gene: TRBJ2-2

CDR3nt: TGTGCCAGCAGCTTATCCCCCGGGCATCAGCCCCAGCATTTT
CDR3aa: CASSLSPGHQPQHF
d_gene: NA
abundance: many
v_gene: TRBV7-9
j_gene: TRBJ1-5

CDR3nt: TGTGCCAGCAGCTTAGCATGGCCAGGTATAAGTGGGGCCAACGTCCTGACTTTC
CDR3aa: CASSLAWPGISGANVLTF
d_gene: NA
abundance: many
v_gene: TRBV7-2
j_gene: TRBJ2-6

CDR3nt: TGCAGTGCTAGTAGAACTAGCGGGAGAACCGAGCAGTACTTC
CDR3aa: CSASRTSGRTEQYF
d_gene: TRBD2
abundance: many
v_gene: TRBV20-1
j_gene: TRBJ2-7

CDR3nt: TGTGCCAGCAGCTTAGCGGAAAATCAGCCCCAGCATTTT
CDR3aa: CASSLAENQPQHF
d_gene: NA
abundance: medium-sized
v_gene: TRBV7-6
j_gene: TRBJ1-5

CDR3nt: TGCGCCAGCAGCTTGTCGGCGGGGATTGCAGATACGCAGTATTTT
CDR3aa: CASSLSAGIADTQYF
d_gene: NA
abundance: many
v_gene: TRBV5-1
j_gene: TRBJ2-3

CDR3nt: TGCAGTGGGACTAAGACTAGCGGGAGAACAAATGAGCAGTTCTTC
CDR3aa: CSGTKTSGRTNEQFF
d_gene: TRBD2
abundance: many
v_gene: TRBV20-1
j_gene: TRBJ2-1

CDR3nt: TGCAGTGCCGGACAGGGAGTATCCTACGAGCAGTACTTC
CDR3aa: CSAGQGVSYEQYF
d_gene: TRBD1
abundance: many
v_gene: TRBV20-1
j_gene: TRBJ2-7

CDR3nt: TGTGCCAGCAGCTTAAACAGGGGGGCGTCTGGGGCCAACGTCCTGACTTTC
CDR3aa: CASSLNRGASGANVLTF
d_gene: TRBD1
abundance: many
v_gene: TRBV7-2
j_gene: TRBJ2-6

CDR3nt: TGTGCCAGCAGGGGACAGGGGGCGACAGGGGCCAACGTCCTGACTTTC
CDR3aa: CASRGQGATGANVLTF
d_gene: TRBD1
abundance: many
v_gene: TRBV2
j_gene: TRBJ2-6

CDR3nt: TGTGCCAGCAGCCAAGGTCTAGCGGTCTACGAGCAGTACTTC
CDR3aa: CASSQGLAVYEQYF
d_gene: TRBD2
abundance: many
v_gene: TRBV3-1
j_gene: TRBJ2-7

CDR3nt: TGTGCCAGCAGCCAAGTCCAGGCTGGGGCCAACGTCCTGACTTTC
CDR3aa: CASSQVQAGANVLTF
d_gene: NA
abundance: NA
v_gene: TRBV14
j_gene: TRBJ2-6

CDR3nt: TGCAGTGCGTGGACCGGGGCCTCCGGCGTCCTGACTTTC
CDR3aa: CSAWTGASGVLTF
d_gene: NA
abundance: NA
v_gene: TRBV20-1
j_gene: TRBJ2-6

CDR3nt: TGCAGTGCTAGTGGACTAGCGGGAGTAAATGAGCAGTTCTTC
CDR3aa: CSASGLAGVNEQFF
d_gene: TRBD2
abundance: medium-sized
v_gene: TRBV20-1
j_gene: TRBJ2-1

CDR3nt: TGTGCCAGCGGTTCGTCGTACAATGAGCAGTTCTTC
CDR3aa: CASGSSYNEQFF
d_gene: NA
abundance: NA
v_gene: TRBV28
j_gene: TRBJ2-1

CDR3nt: TGCAGTGCTAGAGACCGGAGACGGTCAAACACTGAAGCTTTCTTT
CDR3aa: CSARDRRRSNTEAFF
d_gene: NA
abundance: many
v_gene: TRBV20-1
j_gene: TRBJ1-1

CDR3nt: TGTGCCAGCAGTGGTTCCCGGACAGGGAAACACGAGCAGTACTTC
CDR3aa: CASSGSRTGKHEQYF
d_gene: TRBD1
abundance: NA
v_gene: TRBV25-1
j_gene: TRBJ2-7

CDR3nt: TGTGCCAGCCGAAGGACAGGGGACAATGAGCAGTTCTTC
CDR3aa: CASRRTGDNEQFF
d_gene: TRBD1
abundance: many
v_gene: TRBV12-3/TRBV12-4
j_gene: TRBJ2-1

CDR3nt: TGCAGTGCCCCCAAAAAAAACATTCAGTACTTC
CDR3aa: CSAPKKNIQYF
d_gene: NA
abundance: many
v_gene: TRBV20-1
j_gene: TRBJ2-4

CDR3nt: TGCGCCAGCAGCTTGTTAGCGAGCTCCTACGAGCAGTACTTC
CDR3aa: CASSLLASSYEQYF
d_gene: NA
abundance: NA
v_gene: TRBV5-1
j_gene: TRBJ2-7

CDR3nt: TGCAGTGCCACTAGCGGGATGTACAATGAGCAGTTCTTC
CDR3aa: CSATSGMYNEQFF
d_gene: TRBD2
abundance: many
v_gene: TRBV20-1
j_gene: TRBJ2-1

CDR3nt: TGCAGTGCTAGAGAGGGAGGACCACTCACAGATACGCAGTATTTT
CDR3aa: CSAREGGPLTDTQYF
d_gene: NA
abundance: medium-sized
v_gene: TRBV20-1
j_gene: TRBJ2-3

CDR3nt: TGCAGTGCTAGAAGTCAACCGGGTGATGGCTACACCTTC
CDR3aa: CSARSQPGDGYTF
d_gene: NA
abundance: many
v_gene: TRBV20-1
j_gene: TRBJ1-2

CDR3nt: TGTGCCAGCAGCCCACGATCGGGACTAGTCAATGAGCAGTTCTTC
CDR3aa: CASSPRSGLVNEQFF
d_gene: TRBD2
abundance: NA
v_gene: TRBV9
j_gene: TRBJ2-1

CDR3nt: TGTGCCAGCAGCTTACAGGGAGTAGCCGGGGAGCTGTTTTTT
CDR3aa: CASSLQGVAGELFF
d_gene: NA
abundance: many
v_gene: TRBV11-2
j_gene: TRBJ2-2

CDR3nt: TGCAGTGCTTTAGCGGGAGGGCGCACAGATACGCAGTATTTT
CDR3aa: CSALAGGRTDTQYF
d_gene: TRBD2
abundance: NA
v_gene: TRBV20-1
j_gene: TRBJ2-3

CDR3nt: TGTGCCATCAGTGGTCAGACATCCACGGGTACTGAAGCTTTCTTT
CDR3aa: CAISGQTSTGTEAFF
d_gene: NA
abundance: NA
v_gene: TRBV10-3
j_gene: TRBJ1-1

CDR3nt: TGTGCCAGCAGCTTAGGTTTTGGCTCTGGGGCCAACGTCCTGACTTTC
CDR3aa: CASSLGFGSGANVLTF
d_gene: NA
abundance: many
v_gene: TRBV7-9
j_gene: TRBJ2-6

CDR3nt: TGCAGTGCTAGTGAATATAATTCACCCCTCCACTTT
CDR3aa: CSASEYNSPLHF
d_gene: NA
abundance: medium-sized
v_gene: TRBV20-1
j_gene: TRBJ1-6

CDR3nt: TGTGCCAGCAGCTTTAGGCAGCTGACGGGCAATGAGCAGTTCTTC
CDR3aa: CASSFRQLTGNEQFF
d_gene: NA
abundance: NA
v_gene: TRBV7-2
j_gene: TRBJ2-1

CDR3nt: TGTGCCAGCAGGCTACCGGGACAGATCAATTCACCCCTCCACTTT
CDR3aa: CASRLPGQINSPLHF
d_gene: TRBD1
abundance: few
v_gene: TRBV6-1
j_gene: TRBJ1-6

CDR3nt: TGCGCCAGCAGCCACACCGGACGCCATTATCCTAACTATGGCTACACCTTC
CDR3aa: CASSHTGRHYPNYGYTF
d_gene: NA
abundance: medium-sized
v_gene: TRBV5-1
j_gene: TRBJ1-2

CDR3nt: TGTGCCAGCAGCTTATTTGGCAGTAACTATGGCTACACCTTC
CDR3aa: CASSLFGSNYGYTF
d_gene: NA
abundance: many
v_gene: TRBV7-2
j_gene: TRBJ1-2

CDR3nt: TGTGCCAGCAGCTTTCCTGTAACAGATACGCAGTATTTT
CDR3aa: CASSFPVTDTQYF
d_gene: NA
abundance: many
v_gene: TRBV7-9
j_gene: TRBJ2-3

CDR3nt: TGTGCCAGCAGTCCGACAGGGAGAGATCAGCCCCAGCATTTT
CDR3aa: CASSPTGRDQPQHF
d_gene: TRBD1
abundance: many
v_gene: TRBV6-6
j_gene: TRBJ1-5

CDR3nt: TGTGCCAGCAGTTTAGGACCTTATGGCTACACCTTC
CDR3aa: CASSLGPYGYTF
d_gene: NA
abundance: NA
v_gene: TRBV12-3/TRBV12-4
j_gene: TRBJ1-2

CDR3nt: TGTGCCAGCAGTTACCTAGCGGCAAGCTCCTACAATGAGCAGTTCTTC
CDR3aa: CASSYLAASSYNEQFF
d_gene: TRBD2
abundance: many
v_gene: TRBV6-5
j_gene: TRBJ2-1

CDR3nt: TGCAGCGTCCGGACAGGGGCAAGCACCGGGGAGCTGTTTTTT
CDR3aa: CSVRTGASTGELFF
d_gene: TRBD1
abundance: medium-sized
v_gene: TRBV29-1
j_gene: TRBJ2-2

CDR3nt: TGTGCCTGTTGGACAGCTTCAGATACGCAGTATTTT
CDR3aa: CACWTASDTQYF
d_gene: NA
abundance: NA
v_gene: TRBV28
j_gene: TRBJ2-3

CDR3nt: TGCAGTGCCCGAGTGGGTGGGAGGGCCGGGGAGCAGTACTTC
CDR3aa: CSARVGGRAGEQYF
d_gene: TRBD2
abundance: NA
v_gene: TRBV20-1
j_gene: TRBJ2-7

CDR3nt: TGCAGTGCTGCTGGGGATAGCAATCAGCCCCAGCATTTT
CDR3aa: CSAAGDSNQPQHF
d_gene: NA
abundance: many
v_gene: TRBV20-1
j_gene: TRBJ1-5

CDR3nt: TGTGCCACCAGCAGTGGGACATCCTACGAGCAGTACTTC
CDR3aa: CATSSGTSYEQYF
d_gene: NA
abundance: many
v_gene: TRBV15
j_gene: TRBJ2-7

CDR3nt: TGCAGTGCTAGAAGTCACAGGGCAGGCGAGCAGTACTTC
CDR3aa: CSARSHRAGEQYF
d_gene: NA
abundance: medium-sized
v_gene: TRBV20-1
j_gene: TRBJ2-7

CDR3nt: TGTGCCAGCAGTTTCCCCCCGGTAAACTATGGCTACACCTTC
CDR3aa: CASSFPPVNYGYTF
d_gene: NA
abundance: medium-sized
v_gene: TRBV28
j_gene: TRBJ1-2

CDR3nt: TGTGCCAGCAGCCTCGGACTAGCACAGAACTACGAGCAGTACTTC
CDR3aa: CASSLGLAQNYEQYF
d_gene: TRBD2
abundance: NA
v_gene: TRBV5-5
j_gene: TRBJ2-7

CDR3nt: TGCGCCAGCAGCGCGGGGCCCGGCGACGAGCAGTACTTC
CDR3aa: CASSAGPGDEQYF
d_gene: NA
abundance: many
v_gene: TRBV5-1
j_gene: TRBJ2-7

CDR3nt: TGTGCCAGCAGTTACTCTCCAGCCTCGCTACCCTACGAGCAGTACTTC
CDR3aa: CASSYSPASLPYEQYF
d_gene: NA
abundance: medium-sized
v_gene: TRBV6-2/TRBV6-3
j_gene: TRBJ2-7

CDR3nt: TGTGCCAGCAGCTTAATAGCGGGAGGACGATTCTACAATGAGCAGTTCTTC
CDR3aa: CASSLIAGGRFYNEQFF
d_gene: TRBD2
abundance: medium-sized
v_gene: TRBV7-2
j_gene: TRBJ2-1

CDR3nt: TGCGCCAGCAGCCAAGAAGTCGCCAGATTCCACACTGAAGCTTTCTTT
CDR3aa: CASSQEVARFHTEAFF
d_gene: NA
abundance: few
v_gene: TRBV4-3
j_gene: TRBJ1-1

CDR3nt: TGTGCCAGCAGTCGGGGGGGTTACAATGAGCAGTTCTTC
CDR3aa: CASSRGGYNEQFF
d_gene: TRBD2
abundance: many
v_gene: TRBV6-5
j_gene: TRBJ2-1

CDR3nt: TGTGCCAGCAGCTTAGGGGCCACAAAGGAGACCCAGTACTTC
CDR3aa: CASSLGATKETQYF
d_gene: NA
abundance: many
v_gene: TRBV7-2
j_gene: TRBJ2-5